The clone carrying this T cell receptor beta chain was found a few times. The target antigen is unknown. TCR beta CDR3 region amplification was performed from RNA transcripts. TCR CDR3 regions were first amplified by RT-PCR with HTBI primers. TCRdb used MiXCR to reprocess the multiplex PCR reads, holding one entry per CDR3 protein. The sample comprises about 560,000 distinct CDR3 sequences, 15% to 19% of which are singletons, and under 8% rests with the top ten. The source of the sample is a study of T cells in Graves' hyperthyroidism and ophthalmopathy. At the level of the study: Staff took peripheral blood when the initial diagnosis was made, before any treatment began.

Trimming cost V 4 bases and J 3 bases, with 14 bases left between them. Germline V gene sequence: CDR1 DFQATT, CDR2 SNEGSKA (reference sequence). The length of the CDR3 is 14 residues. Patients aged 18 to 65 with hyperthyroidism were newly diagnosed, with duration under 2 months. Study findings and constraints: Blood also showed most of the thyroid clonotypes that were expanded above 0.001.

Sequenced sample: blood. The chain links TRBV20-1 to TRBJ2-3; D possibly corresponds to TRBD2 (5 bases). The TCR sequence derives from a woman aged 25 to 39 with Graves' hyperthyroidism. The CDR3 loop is CSATRLIGTDTQYF. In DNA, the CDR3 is TGCAGTGCTACCCGACTAATTGGAACAGATACGCAGTATTTT.